This T cell receptor beta chain was profiled in a study of T cell responses to AZD1222 COVID-19 vaccine. General observations from the study: Across the whole spike, CD4 TCRs peaked at regions 160-218 and 743-854. Vaccination with two AZD1222 doses was followed by a rise in Spike-specific TCR breadth and depth. As reported, nearly half of all spike-specific TCRs target variant regions that are unmutated.

Here immunoSEQ multiplex PCR was the method, and the copy in TCRdb shows in-frame clones only, minus some. Of 58,000 or so clones detected, around 88% appear once; the ten largest clones hold 6.5% to 8.5%. V trimming: 5 bases; J trimming: 2 bases; junction bases outside the gene matches: 11. The CDR3 runs to 17 residues. CDR1 is SGHTA, CDR2 FQGNSA, per germline. Concerning this clone itself: Its specificity is unknown.

The clonotype comes from an adult who received the AZD1222 COVID-19 vaccine. The chain is built from TRBV7-2 and TRBJ1-3; 8 positions agree with TRBD1. Sequencing used peripheral blood, obtained 28 days after the second AZD1222 dose. The CDR3 DNA is TGTGCCAGCAGCCCCGAGAGGGTGGGACAGGCTGGAAACACCATATATTTT. It codes for CASSPERVGQAGNTIYF.